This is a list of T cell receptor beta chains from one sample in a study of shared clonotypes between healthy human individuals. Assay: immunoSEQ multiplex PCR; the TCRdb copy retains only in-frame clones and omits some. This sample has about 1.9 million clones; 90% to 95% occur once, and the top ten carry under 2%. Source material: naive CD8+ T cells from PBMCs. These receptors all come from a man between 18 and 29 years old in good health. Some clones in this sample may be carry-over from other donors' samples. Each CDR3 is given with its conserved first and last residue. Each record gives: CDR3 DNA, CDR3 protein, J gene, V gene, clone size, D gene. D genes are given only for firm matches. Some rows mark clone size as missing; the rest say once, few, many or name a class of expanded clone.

TGTGCCAGCAGCTCCGTACCGGGACAGGGGGCAGAAAGGGATCAGCCCCAGCATTTT	CASSSVPGQGAERDQPQHF	TRBJ1-5	TRBV7-9	once	TRBD1
TGTGCCAGCAGCCCCGGGGTAGAAGTGAATGAAAAACTGTTTTTT	CASSPGVEVNEKLFF	TRBJ1-4	TRBV11-2	-	-
TGTGCCAGCAGCCCGGGACTAGCGGGAGGCCAAGAGACCCAGTACTTC	CASSPGLAGGQETQYF	TRBJ2-5	TRBV11-2	-	TRBD2
TGTGCCAGCAGTTACGAAGGTTGGTACGAGCAGTACTTC	CASSYEGWYEQYF	TRBJ2-7	TRBV6-5	-	-
TGTGCCAGCAGTGATCGGAATGAGCAGTTCTTC	CASSDRNEQFF	TRBJ2-1	TRBV2	-	-
TGTGCCAGCAGTCTGACCCCAGGGAACACTGAAGCTTTCTTT	CASSLTPGNTEAFF	TRBJ1-1	TRBV28	-	-
TGTGCCACCAGCAGAGCCTCAGGGGGAAATCAGCCCCAGCATTTT	CATSRASGGNQPQHF	TRBJ1-5	TRBV15	few	TRBD1
TGTGCCAGCAGCTTTGACCGGGACGCCGCGCTGTTCTTC	CASSFDRDAALFF	TRBJ2-1	TRBV7-9	-	-
TGTGCCAGCAGTTTATCAGGGAGGGGATACTATGGCTACACCTTC	CASSLSGRGYYGYTF	TRBJ1-2	TRBV28	once	-
TGTGCCAGCAGCCTGGACGTACCTTCCTACAATGAGCAGTTCTTC	CASSLDVPSYNEQFF	TRBJ2-1	TRBV7-2	-	-
TGTGCCAGCAGCGCAACACTAGCGGGAGCCGATACGCAGTATTTT	CASSATLAGADTQYF	TRBJ2-3	TRBV9	-	TRBD2
TGCGCCAGCAGCCAAGTCGGATCCTACGAGCAGTACTTC	CASSQVGSYEQYF	TRBJ2-7	TRBV4-1	few	-
TGTGCCAGCAGCGCCGGACTAGCGGAGAAGTACCAAGAGACCCAGTACTTC	CASSAGLAEKYQETQYF	TRBJ2-5	TRBV7-9	-	TRBD2
TGTGCCAGCAGGGACACCGGCTACTCTGGAAACACCATATATTTT	CASRDTGYSGNTIYF	TRBJ1-3	TRBV27	-	-
TGTGCCAGCAGTGAGGGAAAGGATGACCTGGGGGACACTGAAGCTTTCTTT	CASSEGKDDLGDTEAFF	TRBJ1-1	TRBV2	-	-
TGTGCCAGCAGCTTAATAGTGTCAGACTACGAGCAGTACTTC	CASSLIVSDYEQYF	TRBJ2-7	TRBV7-9	-	-
TGTGCCATCAGTGAGACCAGCGGGCCTTACAATGAGCAGTTCTTC	CAISETSGPYNEQFF	TRBJ2-1	TRBV10-3	-	-
TGTGCCAGCAGAAACAGGGAAGTGTGCGAGCAGTACTTC	CASRNREVCEQYF	TRBJ2-7	TRBV6-4	-	-
TGCAGCGCACGACAGGGAAATGACTACGAGCAGTACTTC	CSARQGNDYEQYF	TRBJ2-7	TRBV29-1	-	TRBD1
TGCGCCAGCAGCCAAGATTACCCCCCCCAGGGACGGTTCTTC	CASSQDYPPQGRFF	TRBJ2-1	TRBV4-3	-	-
TGCGCCAGCAGCAGAGCCGGGACAGGGGTTAACACTGAAGCTTTCTTT	CASSRAGTGVNTEAFF	TRBJ1-1	TRBV5-1	-	TRBD1
TGTGCCAGCAGTTTGAGGGATAGCAATCAGCCCCAGCATTTT	CASSLRDSNQPQHF	TRBJ1-5	TRBV27	-	-
TGTGCTAGTGGTTCCCCGATGGGTGGAGACACAGATACGCAGTATTTT	CASGSPMGGDTDTQYF	TRBJ2-3	TRBV12-5	-	-
TGTGCCAGCAGCCCCATACCGGGACATTATGAGCAGTTCTTC	CASSPIPGHYEQFF	TRBJ2-1	TRBV6-5	-	-
TGTGCCTGGAGCGAAGGGTTGGTGTCTAGCGGGGGAAACTACAATGAGCAGTTCTTC	CAWSEGLVSSGGNYNEQFF	TRBJ2-1	TRBV30	-	TRBD2
TGTGCCAGTAGTCCTACAGGGGGGTTCACAGATACGCAGTATTTT	CASSPTGGFTDTQYF	TRBJ2-3	TRBV19	-	TRBD1
TGCGCCAGCAGCCTGGCGGTCAGACCATCTGGGGCCAACGTCCTGACTTTC	CASSLAVRPSGANVLTF	TRBJ2-6	TRBV5-1	-	-
TGCGCCAGCAGCAGCATCGGCATATCTTACGAGCAGTACTTC	CASSSIGISYEQYF	TRBJ2-7	TRBV5-1	-	-
TGTGCCAGCAGTTTATGGACTAGCGGGAGTCCCGAGCAGTACTTC	CASSLWTSGSPEQYF	TRBJ2-7	TRBV27	-	TRBD2
TGTGCCAGCAGTTTCGCAGGGGAAGCGCGGCCCCAGCATTTT	CASSFAGEARPQHF	TRBJ1-5	TRBV28	-	-
TGTGCCACCAGCAGAGGGGCGAACACTGAAGCTTTCTTT	CATSRGANTEAFF	TRBJ1-1	TRBV15	-	-
TGCGCCAGCAGCCTACCGGGATTCTCTGGGGCCAACGTCCTGACTTTC	CASSLPGFSGANVLTF	TRBJ2-6	TRBV4-1	-	-
TGCGCCAGCAGCCATCCCCAGACTCCGAAGCCGTACCAAGAGACCCAGTACTTC	CASSHPQTPKPYQETQYF	TRBJ2-5	TRBV4-1	-	-
TGCGCCAGCAGAGGTGGGAGCTACGAGCAGTACTTC	CASRGGSYEQYF	TRBJ2-7	TRBV5-1	-	-